This TCR beta chain was recorded in a study of OX40 agonist ivuxolimab in advanced cancers. Study-wide context: Each dose-escalation patient presented with hepatocellular carcinoma, melanoma, renal cell or head and neck cancer.

TCRdb keeps only in-frame clones here, not all; method: immunoSEQ multiplex PCR. The table has about 80,000 clones, roughly 87% seen once. The CDR3 contains 15 residues. Germline loops: CDR1 LNHNV, CDR2 YYDKDF (reference sequence). Trimming removed 3 bases at V and 0 bases at J, with 9 bases between. Study results and limitations: Specificity for antigen went undetermined in the expanded peripheral T cells. Mean expanded clone counts were higher in CD8+ than CD4+ T cells.

In this sample, this clone turned up once. No antigen is known for it. The clonotype originates from an adult with an advanced solid tumor such as melanoma, head and neck, liver or kidney cancer. V usage is TRBV15 and J usage is TRBJ1-5; D gene uncertain. This sample comprised CD4+ or CD8+ T cells sorted from blood, obtained in a trial of the OX40 agonist ivuxolimab. Here the CDR3 reads CATSSDTYSNQPQHF. CDR3 DNA: TGTGCCACCAGCAGCGACACCTATAGCAATCAGCCCCAGCATTTT.